These T cell receptor beta chains were read from a single sample in a study of STAT5B mutations in CD4+ large granular lymphocyte leukemia. Method: immunoSEQ multiplex PCR; TCRdb's copy keeps in-frame clones and lacks some. The sample carries approximately 33,000 clones, approximately 90% recorded once. The material sequenced was CD4+ T cells from blood buffy coats. Source of these receptors: a human donor in good health. Both conserved end residues are part of each CDR3.

V gene: TRBV5-1; J gene: TRBJ1-3; CDR3 protein: CASSLVPGAGNTIYF
V gene: TRBV9; J gene: TRBJ2-5; CDR3 protein: CASSVAAGYQETQYF
V gene: TRBV5-5; J gene: TRBJ2-7; CDR3 protein: CASSSSGTAEQYF
V gene: TRBV10-1; J gene: TRBJ2-2; CDR3 protein: CASGGTSTGELFF
V gene: TRBV19; J gene: TRBJ1-3; CDR3 protein: CASSIGGQSGNTIYF
V gene: TRBV6-5; J gene: TRBJ1-2; CDR3 protein: CASSYGGSYGYTF
V gene: TRBV7-2; J gene: TRBJ1-1; CDR3 protein: CASSSSGGRTEAFF
V gene: TRBV21-1; J gene: TRBJ2-6; CDR3 protein: CASIPGRDREGSGANVLTF
V gene: TRBV18; J gene: TRBJ2-3; CDR3 protein: CASSPGQASVAQTQYF
V gene: TRBV2; J gene: TRBJ1-1; CDR3 protein: CASSDLPAAFF
V gene: TRBV10-3; J gene: TRBJ1-6; CDR3 protein: CAISEVRGPYNSPLHF
V gene: TRBV7-6; J gene: TRBJ2-5; CDR3 protein: CASSLGSGETQYF
V gene: TRBV7-2; J gene: TRBJ2-1; CDR3 protein: CASSPHLGSYNEQFF
V gene: TRBV18; J gene: TRBJ1-4; CDR3 protein: CASSPWVADEKLFF
V gene: TRBV5-6; J gene: TRBJ1-1; CDR3 protein: CASSPGTVQGENTEAFF
V gene: TRBV2; J gene: TRBJ2-2; CDR3 protein: CASHLRNTGELFF
V gene: TRBV6-1; J gene: TRBJ2-1; CDR3 protein: CASSEIGGGSYNEQFF
V gene: TRBV6-5; J gene: TRBJ1-5; CDR3 protein: CASSTDRGRNQPQHF
V gene: TRBV7-8; J gene: TRBJ2-7; CDR3 protein: CASSLGQGGEQYF
V gene: TRBV5-1; J gene: NA; CDR3 protein: CASSFRPNSYEQYF
V gene: TRBV30; J gene: TRBJ2-7; CDR3 protein: CAWSRSRDTTTKQYF
V gene: TRBV13; J gene: TRBJ2-1; CDR3 protein: CASSGRGQGANEQFF
V gene: TRBV11-2; J gene: TRBJ1-1; CDR3 protein: CASGWTGGYLPAFF
V gene: TRBV2; J gene: TRBJ2-2; CDR3 protein: CASSDGLAGGGGELFF
V gene: TRBV5-6; J gene: TRBJ1-2; CDR3 protein: CASMRAAANYGYTF
V gene: TRBV29-1; J gene: TRBJ2-3; CDR3 protein: CSPAWADTQYF
V gene: TRBV14; J gene: TRBJ1-6; CDR3 protein: CASSQLGIGDNSPLHF
V gene: TRBV6-5; J gene: TRBJ2-3; CDR3 protein: CASKAPLAGDTQYF
V gene: TRBV12-5; J gene: TRBJ1-2; CDR3 protein: CASGLGSGTRYGYTF
V gene: TRBV7-9; J gene: TRBJ1-6; CDR3 protein: CASSLAETGSSPLHF
V gene: TRBV12-5; J gene: TRBJ2-5; CDR3 protein: CASGLVLTPPVSGQYF
V gene: TRBV10-3; J gene: TRBJ1-4; CDR3 protein: CASRASLGTGDEKLFF
V gene: TRBV7-9; J gene: TRBJ2-1; CDR3 protein: CASSFTSSINEQFF
V gene: TRBV5-1; J gene: TRBJ1-1; CDR3 protein: CASSLVWGTDITEAFF
V gene: TRBV6-5; J gene: TRBJ1-2; CDR3 protein: CASSSQGGGHGYTF
V gene: TRBV6-6; J gene: TRBJ2-1; CDR3 protein: CASRGISYNEQFF
V gene: TRBV11-2; J gene: TRBJ2-3; CDR3 protein: CASSPGHSGGAGDTQYF
V gene: TRBV5-1; J gene: TRBJ2-7; CDR3 protein: CASSRTGEDYEQYF
V gene: TRBV5-1; J gene: TRBJ2-1; CDR3 protein: CASSLRSEGDEQFF
V gene: TRBV29-1; J gene: TRBJ1-6; CDR3 protein: CSVASELDSPLHF
V gene: TRBV6-5; J gene: TRBJ2-7; CDR3 protein: CASRTQRGGEQYF